This TCR beta chain was identified in a study of cytomegalovirus exposure and HLA in healthy donors. Study-level results: For most TCR sequences rarity was the rule, although some public TCRs occurred in many donors. There were over 150 TCR beta chains listed as cytomegalovirus-associated.

V shed 6 bases and J 4 bases; nucleotides not matched to a gene: 9. The germline V gene encodes CDR1 SGHDT and CDR2 YYEEEE. There are 14 residues in the CDR3. Using immunoSEQ multiplex PCR, the repertoire was profiled, and TCRdb retains in-frame clones only, with some absent. The sample lists some 130,000 clones, 82% seen once, with roughly 27% in the top ten. Concerning this clone: Antigen specificity is unknown.

The chain has TRBV5-6 and TRBJ2-5; 7 bases match TRBD2. The source of this sequence is a man aged 25-45 years in good health and CMV-seropositive. Material for sequencing was PBMCs. The CDR3 nucleotides are TGTGCCAGCACCGGGGGGTGGCAGGGAGAGACCCAGTACTTC. Protein product: CASTGGWQGETQYF. The full variable domain, its missing parts supplied by reference TRBV5-6 and TRBJ2-5, is DAGVTQSPTHLIKTRGQQVTLRCSPKSGHDTVSWYQQALGQGPQFIFQYYEEEERQRGNFPDRFSGHQFPNYSSELNVNALLLGDSALYLCASTGGWQGETQYFGPGTRLLVL.